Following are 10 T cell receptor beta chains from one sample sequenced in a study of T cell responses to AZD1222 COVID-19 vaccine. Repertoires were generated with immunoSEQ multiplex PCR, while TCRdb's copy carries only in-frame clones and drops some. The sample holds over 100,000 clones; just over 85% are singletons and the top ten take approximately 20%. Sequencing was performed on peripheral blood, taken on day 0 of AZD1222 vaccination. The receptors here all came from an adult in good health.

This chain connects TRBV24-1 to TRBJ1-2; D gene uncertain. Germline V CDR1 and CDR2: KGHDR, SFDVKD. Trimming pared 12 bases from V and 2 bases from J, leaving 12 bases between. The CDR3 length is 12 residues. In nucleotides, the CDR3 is TGTGCCGTACAAATTCCAAACTATGGCTACACCTTC. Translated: CAVQIPNYGYTF.

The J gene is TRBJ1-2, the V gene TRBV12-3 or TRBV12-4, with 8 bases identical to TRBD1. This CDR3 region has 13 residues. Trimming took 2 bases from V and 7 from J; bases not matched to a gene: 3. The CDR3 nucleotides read TGTGCCAGCAGTTTACAGGGGGCAGGTGGCTACACCTTC. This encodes CASSLQGAGGYTF.

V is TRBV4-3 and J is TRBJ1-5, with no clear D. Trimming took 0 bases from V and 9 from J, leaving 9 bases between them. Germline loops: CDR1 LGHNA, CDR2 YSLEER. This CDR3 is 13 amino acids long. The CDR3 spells CASSQDLARPQHF. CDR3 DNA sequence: TGCGCCAGCAGCCAAGATTTGGCCAGGCCCCAGCATTTT.

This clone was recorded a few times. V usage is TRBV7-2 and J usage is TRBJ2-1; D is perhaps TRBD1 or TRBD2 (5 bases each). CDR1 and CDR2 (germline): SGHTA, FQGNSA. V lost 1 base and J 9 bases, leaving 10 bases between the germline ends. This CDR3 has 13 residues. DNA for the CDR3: TGTGCCAGCAGCTTAGTGAGTGGGGGTGAGCAGTTCTTC. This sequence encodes CASSLVSGGEQFF.

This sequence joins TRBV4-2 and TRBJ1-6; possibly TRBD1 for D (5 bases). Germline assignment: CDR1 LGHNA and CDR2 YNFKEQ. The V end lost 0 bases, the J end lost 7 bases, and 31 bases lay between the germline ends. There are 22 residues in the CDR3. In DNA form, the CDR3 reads TGTGCCAGCAGCCAAGATCTTCGGGTGGCAGGGAGTTTTGTGGGTGGGAATTCACCCCTCCACTTT. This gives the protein CASSQDLRVAGSFVGGNSPLHF.

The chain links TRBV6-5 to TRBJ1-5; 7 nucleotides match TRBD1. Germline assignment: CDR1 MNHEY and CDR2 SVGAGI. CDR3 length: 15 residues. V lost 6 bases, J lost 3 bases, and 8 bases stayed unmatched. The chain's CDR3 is CASRRGTDANQPQHF. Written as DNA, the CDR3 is TGTGCCAGCAGGCGTGGGACAGATGCCAATCAGCCCCAGCATTTT.

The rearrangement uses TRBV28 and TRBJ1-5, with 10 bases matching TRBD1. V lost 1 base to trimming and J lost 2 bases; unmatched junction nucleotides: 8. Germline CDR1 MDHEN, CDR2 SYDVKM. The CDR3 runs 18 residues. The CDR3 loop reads CASSLSATGGRGNQPQHF. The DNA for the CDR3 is TGTGCCAGCAGTTTATCCGCGACAGGGGGCAGGGGCAATCAGCCCCAGCATTTT.

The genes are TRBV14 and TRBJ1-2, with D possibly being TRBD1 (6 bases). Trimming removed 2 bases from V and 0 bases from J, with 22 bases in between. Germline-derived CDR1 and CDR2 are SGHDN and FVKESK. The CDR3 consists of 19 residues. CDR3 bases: TGTGCCAGCAGCCAACTGGGGGCGCAGGGGAGGGGAGCTAACTATGGCTACACCTTC. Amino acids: CASSQLGAQGRGANYGYTF.

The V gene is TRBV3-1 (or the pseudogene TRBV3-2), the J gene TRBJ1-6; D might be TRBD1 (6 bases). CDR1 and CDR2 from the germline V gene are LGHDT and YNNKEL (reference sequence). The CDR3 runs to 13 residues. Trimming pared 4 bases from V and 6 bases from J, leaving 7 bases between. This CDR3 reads CASSPDSNSPLHF. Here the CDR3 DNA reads TGTGCCAGCAGCCCGGACAGTAATTCACCCCTCCACTTT.

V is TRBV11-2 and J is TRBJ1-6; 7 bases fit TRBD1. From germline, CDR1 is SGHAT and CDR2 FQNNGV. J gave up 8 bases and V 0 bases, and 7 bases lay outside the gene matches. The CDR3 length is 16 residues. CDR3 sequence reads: CASSLDQQGFDSPLHF. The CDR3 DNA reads TGTGCCAGCAGCTTAGATCAACAGGGGTTCGATTCACCCCTCCACTTT.